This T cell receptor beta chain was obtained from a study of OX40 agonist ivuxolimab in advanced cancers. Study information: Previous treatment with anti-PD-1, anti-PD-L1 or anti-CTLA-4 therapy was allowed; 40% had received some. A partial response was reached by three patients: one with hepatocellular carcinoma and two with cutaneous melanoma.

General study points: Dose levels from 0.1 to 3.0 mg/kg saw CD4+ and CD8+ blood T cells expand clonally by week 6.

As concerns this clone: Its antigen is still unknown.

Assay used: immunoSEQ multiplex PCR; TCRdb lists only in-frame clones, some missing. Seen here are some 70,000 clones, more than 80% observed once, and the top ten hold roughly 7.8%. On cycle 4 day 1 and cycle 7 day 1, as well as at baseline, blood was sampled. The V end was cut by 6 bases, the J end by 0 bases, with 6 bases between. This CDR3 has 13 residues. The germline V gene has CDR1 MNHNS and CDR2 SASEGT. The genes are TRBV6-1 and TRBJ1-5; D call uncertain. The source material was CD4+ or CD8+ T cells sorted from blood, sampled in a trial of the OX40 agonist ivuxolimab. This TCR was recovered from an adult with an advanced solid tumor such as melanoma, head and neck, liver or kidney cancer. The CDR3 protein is CASRVYSNQPQHF. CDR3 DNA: TGTGCCAGCAGGGTTTATAGCAATCAGCCCCAGCATTTT.